This TCR beta chain was recovered during a study of shared clonotypes between healthy human individuals. Overall study context: There were three CD4 naive, three CD4 memory, two CD8 naive and one CD8 memory plates per donor.

Naive CD8 populations comprised CD45RO-negative cells positively selected for CCR7, excluding terminally differentiated effector memory CD45RA+ cells. How the authors handled the data: Filtering of immunoSEQ junctional sequences could not match full-length read filtering. TCRdb keeps only in-frame clones here, not all; method: immunoSEQ multiplex PCR. The V and J calls and clone size are taken from that table; D and trimming were inferred from the DNA. The top ten clones hold less than 0.13% of a sample with around 650,000 clones, about 96% of them seen once. Trimming took off 7 bases at V and 0 bases at J, with 13 bases between the two ends. Germline CDR1 MNHEY, CDR2 SMNVEV (reference sequence). This CDR3 region has 14 residues.

J is TRBJ2-7 and V is TRBV27; D perhaps matches TRBD1 (6 bases). The receptor was derived from a woman aged 25-40 years in good health. Material: naive CD8+ T cells sorted from blood. CDR3 nucleotides: TGTGCCAGCACCGGTGGGGGCCGCTCCTACGAGCAGTACTTC. Amino acids: CASTGGGRSYEQYF.